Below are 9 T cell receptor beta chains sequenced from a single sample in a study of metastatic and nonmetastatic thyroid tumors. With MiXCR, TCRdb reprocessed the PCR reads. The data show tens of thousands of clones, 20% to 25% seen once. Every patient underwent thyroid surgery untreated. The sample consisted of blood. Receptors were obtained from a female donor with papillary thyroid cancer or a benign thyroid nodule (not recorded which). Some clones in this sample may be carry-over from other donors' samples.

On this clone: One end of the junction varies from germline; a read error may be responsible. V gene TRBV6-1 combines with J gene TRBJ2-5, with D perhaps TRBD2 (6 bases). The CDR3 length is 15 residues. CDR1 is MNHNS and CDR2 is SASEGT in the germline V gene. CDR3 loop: CASSIRGREVETQYF. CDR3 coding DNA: TGTGCCAGCAGTATTAGGGGCAGGGAGGTAGAGACACAGTACTTC.

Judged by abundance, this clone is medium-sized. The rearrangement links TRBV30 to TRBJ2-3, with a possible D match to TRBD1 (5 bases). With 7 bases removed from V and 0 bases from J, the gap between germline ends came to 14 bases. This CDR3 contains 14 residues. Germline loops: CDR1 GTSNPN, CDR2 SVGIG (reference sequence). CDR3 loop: CAYKTGSSTDTQYF. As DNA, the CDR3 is TGTGCCTACAAAACAGGTTCTAGCACAGATACGCAGTATTTT.

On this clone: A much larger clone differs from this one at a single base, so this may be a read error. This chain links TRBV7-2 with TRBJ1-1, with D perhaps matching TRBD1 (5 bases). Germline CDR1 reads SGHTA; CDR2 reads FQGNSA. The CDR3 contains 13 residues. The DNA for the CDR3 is TGTGCCATCAGCTTAAGGGGTGAGGCTGGAGCTTTCTTT. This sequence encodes CAISLRGEAGAFF.

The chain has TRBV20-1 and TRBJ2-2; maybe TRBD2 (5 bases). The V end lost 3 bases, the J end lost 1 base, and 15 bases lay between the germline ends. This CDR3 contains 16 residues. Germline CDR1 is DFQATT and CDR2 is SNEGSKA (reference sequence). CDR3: CSARRSDTKNTGELFF. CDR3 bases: TGCAGTGCTAGGCGTAGCGATACAAAGAACACCGGGGAGCTGTTTTTT.

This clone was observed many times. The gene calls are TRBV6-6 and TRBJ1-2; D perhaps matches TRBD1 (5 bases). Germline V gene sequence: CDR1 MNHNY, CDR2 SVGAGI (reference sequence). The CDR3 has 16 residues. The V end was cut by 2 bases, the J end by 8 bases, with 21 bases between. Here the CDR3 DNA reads TGTGCCAGCAGTTACGACGCGGGGGGGAGATTAGAAGGCTACACCTTC. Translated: CASSYDAGGRLEGYTF.

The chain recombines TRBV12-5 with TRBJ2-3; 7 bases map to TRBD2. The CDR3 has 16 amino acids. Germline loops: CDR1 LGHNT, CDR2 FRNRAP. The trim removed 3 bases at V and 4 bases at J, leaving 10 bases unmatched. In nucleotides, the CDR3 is TGTGCTAGTGGTTTTTGGCCAGCGGGATTACCAGATACGCAGTATTTT. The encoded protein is CASGFWPAGLPDTQYF.

CDR3 loop: CATIDSGLAGGKGDTQYF. CDR3 nucleotides: TGTGCCACCATTGATTCCGGGCTAGCGGGAGGGAAGGGTGATACGCAGTATTTT. This chain joins TRBV6-7 and TRBJ2-3; 12 nucleotides agree with TRBD2. TRBV6-7 is noted as an ORF with a role that remains uncertain. The CDR3 is 18 residues long. Germline trimming cut 10 bases from V and 6 bases from J; bases unmatched to any gene: 20.

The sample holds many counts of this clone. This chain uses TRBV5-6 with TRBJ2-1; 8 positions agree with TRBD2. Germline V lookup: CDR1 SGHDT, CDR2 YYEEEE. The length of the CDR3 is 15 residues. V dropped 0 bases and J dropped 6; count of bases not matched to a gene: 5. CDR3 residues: CASSLDGRAGNEQFF. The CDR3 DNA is TGTGCCAGCAGCTTGGACGGGAGGGCCGGCAATGAGCAGTTCTTC.

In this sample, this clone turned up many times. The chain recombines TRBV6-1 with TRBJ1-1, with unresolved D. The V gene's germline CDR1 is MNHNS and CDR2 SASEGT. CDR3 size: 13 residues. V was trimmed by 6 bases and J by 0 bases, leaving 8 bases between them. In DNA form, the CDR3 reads TGTGCCAGCAGCAAGTTTCTGAACACTGAAGCTTTCTTT. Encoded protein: CASSKFLNTEAFF.